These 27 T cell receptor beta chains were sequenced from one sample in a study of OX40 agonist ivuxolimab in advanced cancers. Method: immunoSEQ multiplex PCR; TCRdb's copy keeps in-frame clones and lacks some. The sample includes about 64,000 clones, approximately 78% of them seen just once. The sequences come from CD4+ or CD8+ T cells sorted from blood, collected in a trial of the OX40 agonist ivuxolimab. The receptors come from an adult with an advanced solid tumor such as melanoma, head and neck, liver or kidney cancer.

CDR3 amino acids: CASSQEGRHSGANVLTF. Written as DNA, the CDR3 is TGCGCCAGCAGCCAAGAGGGCAGACACTCTGGGGCCAACGTCCTGACTTTC. V is TRBV4-3 and J is TRBJ2-6; D unresolved. CDR3 length equals 17 residues. Germline V gene sequence: CDR1 LGHNA, CDR2 YSLEER. Trimming cost V 0 bases and J 0 bases, with 9 bases left between them.

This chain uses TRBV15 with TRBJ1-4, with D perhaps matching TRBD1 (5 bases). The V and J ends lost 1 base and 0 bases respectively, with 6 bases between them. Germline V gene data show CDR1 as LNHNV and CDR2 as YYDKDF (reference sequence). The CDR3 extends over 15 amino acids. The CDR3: CATSRGGATNEKLFF. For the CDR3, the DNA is TGTGCCACCAGCAGAGGGGGGGCAACTAATGAAAAACTGTTTTTT.

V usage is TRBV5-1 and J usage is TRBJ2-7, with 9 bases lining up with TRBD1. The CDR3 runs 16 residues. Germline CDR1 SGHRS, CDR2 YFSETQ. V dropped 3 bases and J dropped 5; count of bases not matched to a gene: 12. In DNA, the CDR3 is TGCGCCAGCAGCTACCTTTTCCGGGACAGGGTGGACGAGCAGTACTTC. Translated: CASSYLFRDRVDEQYF.

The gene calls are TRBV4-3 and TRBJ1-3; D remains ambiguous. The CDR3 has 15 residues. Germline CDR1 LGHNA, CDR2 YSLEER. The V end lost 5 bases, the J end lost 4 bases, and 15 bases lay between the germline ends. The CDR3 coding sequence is TGCGCCAGCAGCACTGACCCGAGCTCGGGAAACACCATATATTTT. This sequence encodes CASSTDPSSGNTIYF.

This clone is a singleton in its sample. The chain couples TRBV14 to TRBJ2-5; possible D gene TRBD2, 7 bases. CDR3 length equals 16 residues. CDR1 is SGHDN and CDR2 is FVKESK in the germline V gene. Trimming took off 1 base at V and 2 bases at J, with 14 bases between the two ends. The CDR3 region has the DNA TGTGCCAGCAGCCAAGTAGGAGGGGGGGAACAAGAGACCCAGTACTTC. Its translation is CASSQVGGGEQETQYF.

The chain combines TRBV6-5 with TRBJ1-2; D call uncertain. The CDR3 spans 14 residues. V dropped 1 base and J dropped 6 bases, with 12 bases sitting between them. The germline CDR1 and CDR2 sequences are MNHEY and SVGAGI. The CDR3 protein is CASSYLGRFNGYTF. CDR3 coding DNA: TGTGCCAGCAGTTACTTGGGGAGGTTTAATGGCTACACCTTC.

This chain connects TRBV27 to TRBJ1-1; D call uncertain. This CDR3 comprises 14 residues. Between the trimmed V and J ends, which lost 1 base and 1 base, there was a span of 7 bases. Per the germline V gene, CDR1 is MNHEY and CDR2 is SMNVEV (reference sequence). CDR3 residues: CASSLLQPNTEAFF. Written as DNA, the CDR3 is TGTGCCAGCAGTTTATTACAGCCGAACACTGAAGCTTTCTTT.

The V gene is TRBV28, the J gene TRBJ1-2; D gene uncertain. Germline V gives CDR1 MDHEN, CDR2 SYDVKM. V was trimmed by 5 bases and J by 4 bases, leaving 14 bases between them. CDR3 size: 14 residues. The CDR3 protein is CASSSAPGGYGYTF. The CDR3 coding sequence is TGTGCCAGCAGTAGCGCACCAGGAGGCTATGGCTACACCTTC.

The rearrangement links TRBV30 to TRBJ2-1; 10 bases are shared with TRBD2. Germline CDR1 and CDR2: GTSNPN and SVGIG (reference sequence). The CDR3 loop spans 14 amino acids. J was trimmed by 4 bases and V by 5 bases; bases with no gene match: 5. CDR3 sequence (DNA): TGTGCCTGGCTACTAGCGGGACTATACAATGAGCAGTTCTTC. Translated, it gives CAWLLAGLYNEQFF.

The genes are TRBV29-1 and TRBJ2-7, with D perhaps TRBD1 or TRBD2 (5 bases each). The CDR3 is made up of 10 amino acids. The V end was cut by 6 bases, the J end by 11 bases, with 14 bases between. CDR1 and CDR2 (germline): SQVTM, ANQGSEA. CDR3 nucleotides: TGCAGCGTAAGACCGGGACCGGAGTACTTC. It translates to CSVRPGPEYF.

The CDR3, as DNA: TGTGCCACCAGCAGAGACGGGACTAGCGGCGAGACCCAGTACTTC. Amino acids: CATSRDGTSGETQYF. The chain is built from TRBV15 and TRBJ2-5; 11 nucleotides align to TRBD2. This CDR3 has 15 amino acids. Germline V lookup: CDR1 LNHNV, CDR2 YYDKDF (reference sequence). Unmatched junction bases numbered 2, after V lost 0 bases and J lost 5 bases.

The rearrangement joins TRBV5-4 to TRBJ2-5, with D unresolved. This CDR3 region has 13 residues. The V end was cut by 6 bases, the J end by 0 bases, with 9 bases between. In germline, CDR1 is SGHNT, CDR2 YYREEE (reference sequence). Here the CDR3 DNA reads TGTGCCAGCACCGTACAAAACCAAGAGACCCAGTACTTC. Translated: CASTVQNQETQYF.

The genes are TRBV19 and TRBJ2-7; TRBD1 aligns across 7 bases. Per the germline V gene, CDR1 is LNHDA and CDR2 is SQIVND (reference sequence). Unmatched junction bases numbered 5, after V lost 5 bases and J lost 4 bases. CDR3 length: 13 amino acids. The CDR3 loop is CASSWETGYEQYF. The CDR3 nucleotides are TGTGCCAGTAGTTGGGAGACAGGGTACGAGCAGTACTTC. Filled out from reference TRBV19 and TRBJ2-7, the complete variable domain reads DGGITQSPKYLFRKEGQNVTLSCEQNLNHDAMYWYRQDPGQGLRLIYYSQIVNDFQKGDIAEGYSVSREKKESFPLTVTSAQKNPTAFYLCASSWETGYEQYFGPGTRLTVT.

CDR3 in amino acids: CASALDRDIPLHF. In DNA form, the CDR3 reads TGTGCCAGCGCTCTGGACAGGGATATACCCCTCCACTTT. The chain uses TRBV5-4 and TRBJ1-6, with 8 nucleotides matching TRBD1. The CDR3 length is 13 residues. The ends lost 7 bases at V and 12 bases at J; junction bases unmatched: 9. Germline V gene data show CDR1 as SGHNT and CDR2 as YYREEE (reference sequence).

The CDR3 sequence is CASIMDAPYPYEQYF. The CDR3 nucleotides are TGTGCCAGCATTATGGACGCACCGTACCCCTACGAGCAGTACTTC. This chain links TRBV2 with TRBJ2-7; the D is unclear. There are 15 residues in the CDR3. V lost 7 bases and J 2 bases, leaving 18 bases between the germline ends. Germline CDR1 is SNHLY and CDR2 is FYNNEI.

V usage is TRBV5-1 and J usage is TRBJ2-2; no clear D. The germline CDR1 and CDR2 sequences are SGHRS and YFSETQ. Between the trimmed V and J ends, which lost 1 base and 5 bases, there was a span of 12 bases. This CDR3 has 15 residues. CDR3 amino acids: CASSLNALGTGELFF. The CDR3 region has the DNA TGCGCCAGCAGCTTGAACGCCCTAGGGACCGGGGAGCTGTTTTTT. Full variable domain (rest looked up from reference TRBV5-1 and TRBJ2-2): KAGVTQTPRYLIKTRGQQVTLSCSPISGHRSVSWYQQTPGQGLQFLFEYFSETQRNKGNFPGRFSGRQFSNSRSEMNVSTLELGDSALYLCASSLNALGTGELFFGEGSRLTVL.

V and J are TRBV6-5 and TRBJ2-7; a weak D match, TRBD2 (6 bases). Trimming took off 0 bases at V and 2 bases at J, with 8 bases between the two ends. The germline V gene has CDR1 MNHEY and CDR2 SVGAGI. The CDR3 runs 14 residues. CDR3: CASSYSRTTYEQYF. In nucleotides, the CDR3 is TGTGCCAGCAGTTACTCCAGGACTACCTACGAGCAGTACTTC.

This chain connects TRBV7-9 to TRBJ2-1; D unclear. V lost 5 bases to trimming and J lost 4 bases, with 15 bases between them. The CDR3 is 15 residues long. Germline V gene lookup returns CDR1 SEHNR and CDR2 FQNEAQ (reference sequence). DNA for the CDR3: TGTGCCAGCAGCAATTCTGACTGGTATTACAATGAGCAGTTCTTC. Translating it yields CASSNSDWYYNEQFF.

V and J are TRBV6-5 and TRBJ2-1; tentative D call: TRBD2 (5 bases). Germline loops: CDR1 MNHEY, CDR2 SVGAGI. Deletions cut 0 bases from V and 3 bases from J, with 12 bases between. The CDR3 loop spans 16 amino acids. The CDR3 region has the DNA TGTGCCAGCAGTTACTCTGGAGCGGCGAACTACAATGAGCAGTTCTTC. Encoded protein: CASSYSGAANYNEQFF.

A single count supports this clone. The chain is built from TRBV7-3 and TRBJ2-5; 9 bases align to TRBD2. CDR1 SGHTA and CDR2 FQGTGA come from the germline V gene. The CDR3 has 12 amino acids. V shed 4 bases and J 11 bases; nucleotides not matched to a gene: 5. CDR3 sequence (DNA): TGTGCCAGCAGCTCCCGACTAGCGGAGCAGTACTTC. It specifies CASSSRLAEQYF.

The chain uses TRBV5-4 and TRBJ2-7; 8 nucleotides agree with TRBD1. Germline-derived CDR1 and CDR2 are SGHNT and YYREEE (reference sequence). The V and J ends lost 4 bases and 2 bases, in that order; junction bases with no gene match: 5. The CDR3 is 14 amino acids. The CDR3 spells CASSLDRGPYEQYF. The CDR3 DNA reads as TGTGCCAGCAGCCTCGACAGGGGCCCCTACGAGCAGTACTTC.

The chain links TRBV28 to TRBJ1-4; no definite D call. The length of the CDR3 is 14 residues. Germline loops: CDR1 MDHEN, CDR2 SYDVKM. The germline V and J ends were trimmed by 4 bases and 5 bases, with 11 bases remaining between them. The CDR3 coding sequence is TGTGCCAGCAGTTCCCCGGACGGGAATGAAAAACTGTTTTTT. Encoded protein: CASSSPDGNEKLFF.

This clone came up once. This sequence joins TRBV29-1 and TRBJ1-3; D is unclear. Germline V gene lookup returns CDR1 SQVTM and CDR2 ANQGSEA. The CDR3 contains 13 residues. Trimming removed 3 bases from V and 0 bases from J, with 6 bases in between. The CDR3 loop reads CSVEGYSGNTIYF. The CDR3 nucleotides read TGCAGCGTTGAGGGATACTCTGGAAACACCATATATTTT.

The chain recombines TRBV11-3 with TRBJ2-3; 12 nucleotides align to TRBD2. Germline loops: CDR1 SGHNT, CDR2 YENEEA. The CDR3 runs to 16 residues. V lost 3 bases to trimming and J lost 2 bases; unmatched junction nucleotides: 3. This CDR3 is CASSLGLAGTTDTQYF. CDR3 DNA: TGTGCCAGCAGCTTGGGACTAGCGGGCACCACAGATACGCAGTATTTT.

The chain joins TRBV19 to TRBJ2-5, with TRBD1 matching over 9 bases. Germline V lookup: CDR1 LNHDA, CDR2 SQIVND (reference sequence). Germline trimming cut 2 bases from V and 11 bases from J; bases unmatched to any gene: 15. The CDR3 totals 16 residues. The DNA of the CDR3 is TGTGCCAGTAGTATATGGCCCGGGACAGGGCGCCCCCGGCAGTACTTC. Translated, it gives CASSIWPGTGRPRQYF.

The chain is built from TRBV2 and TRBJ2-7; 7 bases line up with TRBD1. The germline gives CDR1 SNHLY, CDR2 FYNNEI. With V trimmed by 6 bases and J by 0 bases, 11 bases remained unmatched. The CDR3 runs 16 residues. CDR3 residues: CASREYPGTASYEQYF. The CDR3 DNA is TGTGCCAGCAGAGAATACCCCGGGACAGCCTCCTACGAGCAGTACTTC.

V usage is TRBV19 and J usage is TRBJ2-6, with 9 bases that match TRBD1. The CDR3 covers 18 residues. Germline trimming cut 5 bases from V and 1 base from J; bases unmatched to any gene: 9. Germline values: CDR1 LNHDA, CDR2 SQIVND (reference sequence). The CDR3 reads CASSATGGALSGANVLTF. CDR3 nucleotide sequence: TGTGCCAGTAGTGCAACAGGGGGCGCTTTATCTGGGGCCAACGTCCTGACTTTC. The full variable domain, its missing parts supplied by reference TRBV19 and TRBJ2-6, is DGGITQSPKYLFRKEGQNVTLSCEQNLNHDAMYWYRQDPGQGLRLIYYSQIVNDFQKGDIAEGYSVSREKKESFPLTVTSAQKNPTAFYLCASSATGGALSGANVLTFGAGSRLTVL.